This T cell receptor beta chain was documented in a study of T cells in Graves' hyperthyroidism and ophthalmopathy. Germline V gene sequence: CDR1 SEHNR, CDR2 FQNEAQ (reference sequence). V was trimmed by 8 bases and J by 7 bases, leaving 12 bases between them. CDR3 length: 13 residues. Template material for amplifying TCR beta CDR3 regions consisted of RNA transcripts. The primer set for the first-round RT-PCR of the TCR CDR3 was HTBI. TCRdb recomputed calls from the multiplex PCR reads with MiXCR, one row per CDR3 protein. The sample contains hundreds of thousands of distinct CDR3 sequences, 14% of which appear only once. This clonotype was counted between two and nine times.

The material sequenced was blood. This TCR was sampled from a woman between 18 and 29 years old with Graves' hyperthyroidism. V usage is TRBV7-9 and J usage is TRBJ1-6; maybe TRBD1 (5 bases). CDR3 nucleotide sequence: TGTGCCAGCGCCGGGACGGTAAATTCACCCCTCCACTTT. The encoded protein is CASAGTVNSPLHF.